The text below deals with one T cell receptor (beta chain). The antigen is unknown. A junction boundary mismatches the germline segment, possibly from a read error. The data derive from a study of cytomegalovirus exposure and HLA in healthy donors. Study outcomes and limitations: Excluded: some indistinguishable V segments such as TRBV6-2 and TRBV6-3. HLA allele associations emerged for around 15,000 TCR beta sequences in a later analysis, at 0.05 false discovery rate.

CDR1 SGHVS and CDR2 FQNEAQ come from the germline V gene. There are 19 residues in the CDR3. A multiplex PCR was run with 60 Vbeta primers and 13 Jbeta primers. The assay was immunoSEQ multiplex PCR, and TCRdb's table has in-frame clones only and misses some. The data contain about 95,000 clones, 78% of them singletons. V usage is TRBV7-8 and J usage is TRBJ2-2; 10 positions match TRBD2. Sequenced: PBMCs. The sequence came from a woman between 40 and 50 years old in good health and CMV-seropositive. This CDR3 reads CANSPTRLSGRAMVGELFF. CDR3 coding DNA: TGTGCCAACAGCCCAACCAGACTGAGCGGGAGGGCCATGGTCGGGGAGCTGTTTTTT. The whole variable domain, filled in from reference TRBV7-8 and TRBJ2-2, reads GAGVSQSPRYKVAKRGQDVALRCDPISGHVSLFWYQQALGQGPEFLTYFQNEAQLDKSGLPSDRFFAERPEGSVSTLKIQRTQQEDSAVYLCANSPTRLSGRAMVGELFFGEGSRLTVL.